These 18 T cell receptor beta chains were all obtained from the same sample, sequenced in a study of human T cells and chemical hapten exposure. TCRdb recomputed calls from the RACE reads with MiXCR, one row per CDR3 protein. The sample includes 100,000 to 150,000 distinct CDR3 sequences, roughly an eighth seen only once; the top ten take 0.9% to 0.95%. Documented time point: patch test 1, 2 weeks after DPC sensitization. Indicated treatment: therapeutic diphenylcyclopropenone sensitization with weekly scalp DPC. The sample was whole blood, taken in connection with sensitization to the hapten diphenylcyclopropenone (DPC). These receptors came from a young man with alopecia areata. Some clones in this sample may be carry-over from other donors' samples.

This clonotype came up a few times. The chain carries TRBV7-6 and TRBJ2-1; 9 bases align to TRBD2. The germline CDR1 and CDR2 sequences are SGHVS and FNYEAQ. The CDR3 is made up of 15 amino acids. V was pared by 2 bases and J by 4 bases, with 3 bases of the junction left unmatched. The CDR3 nucleotides read TGTGCCAGCAGCTTAAACAGCGGGGGGTACAATGAGCAGTTCTTC. Its protein is CASSLNSGGYNEQFF.

This clonotype was recorded at least ten times. The chain employs TRBV11-2 and TRBJ2-3; no clear D. V lost 0 bases and J lost 2, with 3 bases in between. Germline CDR1 reads SGHAT; CDR2 reads FQNNGV. This CDR3 contains 13 residues. CDR3 region: CASSLDFTDTQYF. CDR3 bases: TGTGCCAGCAGCTTAGACTTCACAGATACGCAGTATTTT.

The chain couples TRBV2 to TRBJ2-1, with D perhaps TRBD1 (6 bases). Germline assignment: CDR1 SNHLY and CDR2 FYNNEI. V lost 8 bases, J lost 9 bases, and 17 bases lay in between. This CDR3 has 13 amino acids. DNA for the CDR3: TGTGCCAGCGCCGGGGACACCCACTTTGAGCAGTTCTTC. This encodes CASAGDTHFEQFF.

This clonotype was detected a few times. The gene calls are TRBV12-3 or TRBV12-4 and TRBJ2-6; D gene unclear. This CDR3 contains 13 residues. Trimming stripped 5 bases from V and 5 bases from J, with 7 bases between. The CDR3 DNA follows: TGTGCCAGCAGTCCCAAGCGGGCCAACGTCCTGACTTTC. Protein product: CASSPKRANVLTF.

The J gene is TRBJ1-5, the V gene TRBV28, with D possibly TRBD1 on 5 matching bases. V was shortened by 9 bases and J by 7 bases, with 19 bases between the two germline ends. Germline values: CDR1 MDHEN, CDR2 SYDVKM. The CDR3 runs to 14 residues. The CDR3 spells CASKQDLSYQPQHF. The CDR3 bases are TGTGCCAGTAAACAGGATCTGAGTTACCAGCCCCAGCATTTT.

The J gene is TRBJ2-1, the V gene TRBV6-5; TRBD2 is a possible D gene (6 bases). This CDR3 comprises 11 residues. V dropped 8 bases and J dropped 7 bases, with 9 bases sitting between them. Germline assignment: CDR1 MNHEY and CDR2 SVGAGI. CDR3 protein: CASDGGNEQFF. CDR3 DNA: TGTGCCAGCGACGGGGGAAATGAGCAGTTCTTC.

This clonotype was seen only once. The chain employs TRBV7-6 and TRBJ2-1; either TRBD1 or TRBD2 may fit D (5 bases each). This CDR3 region has 12 residues. Between the trimmed V and J ends, which lost 3 bases and 6 bases, there was a span of 6 bases. Germline V gene sequence: CDR1 SGHVS, CDR2 FNYEAQ. The CDR3 is CASSLGTNEQFF. The CDR3 DNA is TGTGCCAGCAGCTTGGGGACCAATGAGCAGTTCTTC. Full variable domain (remainder filled in from reference TRBV7-6 and TRBJ2-1): GAGVSQSPRYKVTKRGQDVALRCDPISGHVSLYWYRQALGQGPEFLTYFNYEAQQDKSGLPNDRFSAERPEGSISTLTIQRTEQRDSAMYRCASSLGTNEQFFGPGTRLTVL.

The table lists this clonotype with a few counts. This chain joins TRBV13 and TRBJ2-4; the match to TRBD2 covers 11 bases. Germline V CDR1 and CDR2: PRHDT, FYEKMQ (reference sequence). After removal of 1 base from V and 8 bases from J, the junction contained 4 bases not matched to a gene. The CDR3 has 15 residues. CDR3 sequence reads: CASSLATSGGYIQYF. DNA of the CDR3: TGTGCCAGCAGCTTAGCTACTAGCGGGGGATACATTCAGTACTTC.

The chain combines TRBV20-1 with TRBJ1-5; TRBD1 matches 8 bases. Trimming cost V 7 bases and J 0 bases; bases outside gene matches: 2. Germline CDR1 reads DFQATT; CDR2 reads SNEGSKA (reference sequence). The CDR3 is 13 amino acids. CDR3 sequence (DNA): TGCAGTGTCGGGACAGGTAGCAATCAGCCCCAGCATTTT. This encodes CSVGTGSNQPQHF.

This clonotype has just a few counts. This chain connects TRBV7-2 to TRBJ1-4; TRBD1 matches 8 bases. CDR3 length: 15 amino acids. Trimming removed 2 bases from V and 10 bases from J; junction bases left unmatched: 9. CDR1 and CDR2 (germline): SGHTA, FQGNSA. The CDR3 loop is CASSLMDRALGKLFF. CDR3 DNA: TGTGCCAGCAGCTTAATGGACAGGGCCTTAGGAAAACTGTTTTTT.

This clonotype has a handful of counts. V and J are TRBV4-3 and TRBJ2-6; D is ambiguous. Germline assignment: CDR1 LGHNA and CDR2 YSLEER. The V and J ends lost 1 base and 4 bases respectively, with 8 bases between them. This CDR3 comprises 15 residues. The DNA for the CDR3 is TGCGCCAGCAGCCAAGGGTCCACCGGGGCCAACGTCCTGACTTTC. Translation gives CASSQGSTGANVLTF.

This clonotype has only a few counts. This chain uses TRBV28 with TRBJ1-2; 7 bases line up with TRBD1. CDR1 is MDHEN and CDR2 is SYDVKM in the germline V gene. J was trimmed by 1 base and V by 2 bases; bases with no gene match: 7. This CDR3 has 16 residues. This CDR3 reads CASSLLQQGDNYGYTF. In nucleotides, the CDR3 is TGTGCCAGCAGTTTACTCCAGCAGGGGGATAACTATGGCTACACCTTC.

This sequence joins TRBV9 and TRBJ1-3, with a weak D call TRBD1 (5 bases). V was clipped by 0 bases and J by 0 bases, with 13 bases between them. The CDR3 is made up of 17 amino acids. CDR1 is SGDLS, CDR2 YYNGEE, per germline. The DNA for the CDR3 is TGTGCCAGCAGCGTAGCTGGACCCGACAGCTCTGGAAACACCATATATTTT. Amino acids: CASSVAGPDSSGNTIYF. The full variable domain, rest sourced from reference TRBV9 and TRBJ1-3, is DSGVTQTPKHLITATGQRVTLRCSPRSGDLSVYWYQQSLDQGLQFLIQYYNGEERAKGNILERFSAQQFPDLHSELNLSSLELGDSALYFCASSVAGPDSSGNTIYFGEGSWLTVV.

The V and J genes are TRBV12-3 or TRBV12-4 and TRBJ2-1, with 9 bases fitting TRBD2. This CDR3 spans 17 amino acids. V was pared by 5 bases and J by 3 bases, with 11 bases of the junction left unmatched. CDR3 protein: CASSQRGATWNYNEQFF. The CDR3 DNA is TGTGCCAGCAGTCAGCGGGGGGCTACCTGGAACTACAATGAGCAGTTCTTC.

The chain has TRBV6-2 or TRBV6-3 and TRBJ1-1; 9 nucleotides line up with TRBD1. Germline CDR1 and CDR2: MNHEY and SVGEGT. CDR3 size: 15 residues. Germline trimming cut 2 bases from V and 5 bases from J; bases unmatched to any gene: 6. Here the CDR3 reads CASSYPGTGRTEAFF. CDR3 DNA: TGTGCCAGCAGTTACCCCGGGACAGGGCGGACTGAAGCTTTCTTT.

The V call is TRBV6-2 or TRBV6-3, the J call TRBJ2-1, with D possibly TRBD1 on 5 matching bases. The CDR3 is 14 residues long. V was trimmed by 4 bases and J by 0 bases, leaving 7 bases between them. From germline, CDR1 is MNHEY and CDR2 SVGEGT. The CDR3 nucleotides read TGTGCCAGCAGTTGGACAAGCTCCTACAATGAGCAGTTCTTC. Protein product: CASSWTSSYNEQFF.

CDR3 protein: CASSPQVADTEAFF. CDR3 nucleotide sequence: TGTGCCAGCAGCCCACAGGTCGCCGACACTGAAGCTTTCTTT. The J gene is TRBJ1-1, the V gene TRBV7-3, with TRBD1 as a possible D gene (5 bases). Germline V gene sequence: CDR1 SGHTA, CDR2 FQGTGA. Trimming left V 5 bases short and J 3 bases short, with 13 bases between. This CDR3 spans 14 amino acids.

This clonotype came up a few times. V usage is TRBV11-2 and J usage is TRBJ2-2; D is possibly TRBD1 or TRBD2 (5 bases each). Trimming removed 0 bases at V and 1 base at J, with 9 bases between. The germline gives CDR1 SGHAT, CDR2 FQNNGV. This CDR3 is 16 amino acids long. The DNA of the CDR3 is TGTGCCAGCAGCTTAGAGACGGGACGGAACACCGGGGAGCTGTTTTTT. This gives the protein CASSLETGRNTGELFF.